This TCR beta chain was retrieved from a study of T cell changes during pregnancy in multiple sclerosis (dated by TCRdb to the late 2010s). Regarding the complete study: Changes in the T cell repertoire over the course of pregnancy were examined in this study in women with multiple sclerosis.

On this clone: The antigen this receptor binds is unknown. No clone much larger than this one lies a single base away; base qualities are absent.

According to the germline V gene (reference sequence), CDR1 reads SEHNR and CDR2 reads FQNEAQ. Spanning cysteine to phenylalanine, the CDR3 consists of 16 amino acids. The CDR3 DNA has 48 bases and is translated from base 1. Trimmed from V: 5 bases; trimmed from J: 3 bases; junction bases lacking a gene match: 8. Libraries came from the immunoSEQ multiplex PCR assay. This is the immuneACCESS table as TCRdb keeps it, with only in-frame sequences that have V and J called. A part of the clones is gone; compared with another copy, unresolved V genes explain less than half, and the rest is unexplained. In this sample the table shows around 92,000 clones, about 93% of which occur a single time. 3.5% to 4.5% of the sample comes from the top ten.

Recombination connected TRBV7-9 to TRBJ2-3, with 10 central nucleotides matching TRBD1. Sequences were derived from peripheral blood, sampled in the first trimester of pregnancy. This clonotype was sampled from a female donor with multiple sclerosis, enrolled in a pregnancy study. The bases are TGTGCCAGCAGCCCCAGGACAGGGGGAGAAACAGATACGCAGTATTTT. Its translation is CASSPRTGGETDTQYF.